This T cell receptor (beta chain) appears in the sequencing data of a study of T cell clonotyping in hematopoietic cell transplantation. The repertoire was sequenced with immunoSEQ multiplex PCR; TCRdb's copy has only in-frame clones and lacks some. The table has 8,500 to 14,000 clones, 75% to 90% seen once; the top ten hold approximately 15%. On this clone itself: Its antigen remains unknown.

J gave up 13 bases and V 5 bases, and 4 bases lay outside the gene matches. Germline V gene data show CDR1 as SEHNR and CDR2 as FQNEAQ (reference sequence). CDR3 length: 11 residues. Study results and caveats: Pathologically expanded recipient clonotypes increased progressively from day 30 to day 180 as diversity fell. No sorting was done, leaving CD4 and CD8 contributions mixed. At the given depth, recipient repertoires were over 95% de novo clonotypes.

The sequence was collected from a female patient in her 60s who had an allogeneic stem cell transplant from an unrelated donor, so the T cells may come from the graft donor. Some clones in this sample may be carry-over from other donors' samples. The starting material was PBMCs, obtained 100 days after allogeneic stem cell transplant. V gene TRBV7-9 combines with J gene TRBJ2-1; 8 nucleotides align to TRBD2. CDR3 region: CASSLGLAQFF. In DNA, the CDR3 is TGTGCCAGCAGCCTAGGACTAGCTCAGTTCTTC.